The present T cell receptor (beta chain) was sequenced within a study of shared clonotypes between healthy human individuals. TCRdb keeps only in-frame clones here, not all; method: immunoSEQ multiplex PCR. The table records more than 400,000 clones, almost 97% of them present only once. The junction had 10 bases not matched to a gene; V was cut back by 4 bases and J by 1 base. Germline lookup yields CDR1 SEHNR and CDR2 FQNEAQ (reference sequence). The CDR3 runs to 17 residues. J is TRBJ1-1 and V is TRBV7-9; 9 nucleotides match TRBD1. Sequencing used naive CD4+ T cells sorted from blood. The subset is: CD45RA+ positively selected. The sequence came from a woman in her twenties or thirties in good health. The CDR3 nucleotides read TGTGCCAGCAGCTCAAGCTCAAAACAGGGGGCGAACACTGAAGCTTTCTTT. Translation: CASSSSSKQGANTEAFF.